One and the same sample provided the 5 T cell receptor beta chains below, sequenced in a study of lymphopenia after photon versus proton radiotherapy. Clones were sequenced by immunoSEQ multiplex PCR, and TCRdb holds only the in-frame ones, with some missing. The table lists 50,000 to 60,000 clones, 80% to 95% of them singletons. Sequenced material: peripheral blood, taken from a patient treated with photon-based radiotherapy. These receptors all come from a woman in her thirties or forties with cholangiocarcinoma.

The V gene is TRBV7-9, the J gene TRBJ2-4; a possible D gene is TRBD2 (5 bases). The CDR3 runs 14 residues. Germline lookup yields CDR1 SEHNR and CDR2 FQNEAQ (reference sequence). V dropped 5 bases and J dropped 2 bases, with 10 bases sitting between them. CDR3 in DNA: TGTGCCAGCAGCACCGGGAATTCCAAAAACATTCAGTACTTC. It encodes CASSTGNSKNIQYF.

V and J are TRBV5-4 and TRBJ2-7; D is unclear. Per germline, CDR1 SGHNT and CDR2 YYREEE (reference sequence). Trimming took 4 bases from V and 4 from J, leaving 15 bases between them. The CDR3 is made up of 14 amino acids. Here the CDR3 DNA reads TGTGCCAGCAGCCGGACCCCATCCTCATACGAGCAGTACTTC. This translates into CASSRTPSSYEQYF. The whole variable domain, filled in from reference TRBV5-4 and TRBJ2-7, reads ETGVTQSPTHLIKTRGQQVTLRCSSQSGHNTVSWYQQALGQGPQFIFQYYREEENGRGNFPPRFSGLQFPNYSSELNVNALELDDSALYLCASSRTPSSYEQYFGPGTRLTVT.

The chain combines TRBV9 with TRBJ2-3, with D tentatively TRBD2 (5 bases). Germline loops: CDR1 SGDLS, CDR2 YYNGEE. CDR3 size: 14 residues. V was cut by 2 bases and J by 2 bases, with 9 bases left in between. The CDR3 reads CASSVGVSTDTQYF. The CDR3 region has the DNA TGTGCCAGCAGCGTGGGAGTCTCCACAGATACGCAGTATTTT. The whole variable domain, filled in from reference TRBV9 and TRBJ2-3, reads DSGVTQTPKHLITATGQRVTLRCSPRSGDLSVYWYQQSLDQGLQFLIQYYNGEERAKGNILERFSAQQFPDLHSELNLSSLELGDSALYFCASSVGVSTDTQYFGPGTRLTVL.

The chain is built from TRBV7-9 and TRBJ1-6, with 7 bases aligning to TRBD1. Losses at the gene ends were 4 bases for V and 5 bases for J; bases not matched to a gene: 5. Germline V gene data show CDR1 as SEHNR and CDR2 as FQNEAQ (reference sequence). This CDR3 is 15 amino acids long. This CDR3 is CASSSNRGHNSPLHF. Written as DNA, the CDR3 is TGTGCCAGCAGCTCGAACAGGGGTCATAATTCACCCCTCCACTTT.

The chain combines TRBV6-4 with TRBJ2-1; 7 bases line up with TRBD1. Germline CDR1 reads MRHNA; CDR2 reads SNTAGT. After removal of 5 bases from V and 6 bases from J, the junction contained 7 bases not matched to a gene. The CDR3 spans 14 residues. DNA of the CDR3: TGTGCCAGCAGTACAGGGGTAGAGGGCAATGAGCAGTTCTTC. Translation gives CASSTGVEGNEQFF.